The 23 T cell receptor beta chains below were found in one sample sequenced in a study of identical twins. Each CDR3 protein gets one entry after TCRdb re-called the 5' RACE reads with MiXCR. In the table there are around 530,000 distinct CDR3 sequences, roughly 15% of which are singletons. These data also featured in a second study, about yellow fever vaccine responses in identical twins.

Sequencing used CD4+ T cells sorted from blood. Every receptor here comes from a woman younger than 35 in good health.

This sequence joins TRBV7-2 and TRBJ1-5, with 7 bases aligning to TRBD1. The V segment lost 1 base and the J segment 9 bases; nucleotides outside the gene matches: 9. Germline V gene data show CDR1 as SGHTA and CDR2 as FQGNSA. The CDR3 loop spans 15 amino acids. CDR3 coding DNA: TGTGCCAGCAGCTTAGAAGCGGCAGGGGGAAGGCCCCAGCATTTT. Encoded protein: CASSLEAAGGRPQHF.

This clonotype was observed a few times. The CDR3 DNA reads as TGTGCCAGTAGTCAGACTACGACGATCGGGGAGCTGTTTTTT. Translated: CASSQTTTIGELFF. The chain carries TRBV19 and TRBJ2-2, with a possible D match to TRBD2 (5 bases). The CDR3 length is 14 residues. Germline assignment: CDR1 LNHDA and CDR2 SQIVND (reference sequence). V lost 5 bases to trimming and J lost 7 bases, with 14 bases between them. The full variable domain, completed using reference TRBV19 and TRBJ2-2, is DGGITQSPKYLFRKEGQNVTLSCEQNLNHDAMYWYRQDPGQGLRLIYYSQIVNDFQKGDIAEGYSVSREKKESFPLTVTSAQKNPTAFYLCASSQTTTIGELFFGEGSRLTVL.

J is TRBJ2-7 and V is TRBV12-3 or TRBV12-4; D possibly matches TRBD1 or TRBD2 (5 bases each). The CDR3 extends over 14 amino acids. V lost 1 base, J lost 6 bases, and 13 bases lay in between. The DNA for the CDR3 is TGTGCCAGCAGTTTAGGGGGACGAGTCTCCGAGCAGTACTTC. This sequence encodes CASSLGGRVSEQYF.

This clonotype occurred a few times. The V gene is TRBV29-1, the J gene TRBJ2-2, with 8 bases that match TRBD1. V shed 7 bases and J 4 bases; nucleotides not matched to a gene: 5. The germline V gene encodes CDR1 SQVTM and CDR2 ANQGSEA. CDR3 length: 13 residues. In DNA, the CDR3 is TGCAGCGCTGGACAGGGACTCACCGGGGAGCTGTTTTTT. It specifies CSAGQGLTGELFF.

The J gene is TRBJ1-5, the V gene TRBV29-1; D remains ambiguous. Germline CDR1 SQVTM, CDR2 ANQGSEA. Trimming stripped 0 bases from V and 6 bases from J, with 12 bases between. CDR3 length equals 14 residues. CDR3 sequence: CSVEDVVLTQPQHF. DNA for the CDR3: TGCAGCGTTGAAGACGTCGTGTTAACTCAGCCCCAGCATTTT.

This clonotype was seen a few times. This chain connects TRBV7-9 to TRBJ2-7; no clear D gene. V lost 5 bases to trimming and J lost 5 bases, with 13 bases between them. The CDR3 has 13 amino acids. CDR1 and CDR2 from the germline V gene are SEHNR and FQNEAQ (reference sequence). The CDR3 coding sequence is TGTGCCAGCAGCCCCTGGCAGTCGCACGAGCAGTACTTC. Its translation is CASSPWQSHEQYF. The whole variable domain, filled in from reference TRBV7-9 and TRBJ2-7, reads DTGVSQNPRHKITKRGQNVTFRCDPISEHNRLYWYRQTLGQGPEFLTYFQNEAQLEKSRLLSDRFSAERPKGSFSTLEIQRTEQGDSAMYLCASSPWQSHEQYFGPGTRLTVT.

This clonotype was counted between two and nine times. The chain links TRBV12-3 or TRBV12-4 to TRBJ1-6; no firm D call. Deletions cut 1 base from V and 7 bases from J, with 5 bases between. The CDR3 is 13 amino acids. The chain's CDR3 is CASSLERNSPLHF. DNA of the CDR3: TGTGCCAGCAGTTTAGAGAGGAATTCACCCCTCCACTTT.

This chain joins TRBV6-1 and TRBJ1-5; TRBD1 might be the D (5 bases). The CDR3 spans 14 residues. V lost 5 bases to trimming and J lost 7 bases, with 15 bases between them. Germline V lookup: CDR1 MNHNS, CDR2 SASEGT. In DNA form, the CDR3 reads TGTGCCAGCAGTAACGCGGGGGGAGGCCAGCCCCAGCATTTT. The encoded protein is CASSNAGGGQPQHF.

This chain connects TRBV11-1 to TRBJ2-1; possible D gene TRBD2, 6 bases. Germline CDR1 SGHAT, CDR2 FQDESV (reference sequence). V lost 1 base and J 8 bases, leaving 24 bases between the germline ends. This CDR3 spans 18 amino acids. DNA of the CDR3: TGTGCCAGCAGCTTAGTAGGGCCGGCGGGACCTCAAGTCTATGAGCAGTTCTTC. It yields the protein CASSLVGPAGPQVYEQFF.

This chain joins TRBV12-3 or TRBV12-4 and TRBJ1-1; D unresolved. The CDR3 sequence is 12 residues long. Between the trimmed V and J ends, which lost 2 bases and 11 bases, there was a span of 12 bases. The CDR3 DNA follows: TGTGCCAGCAGTTTAAGTACCAGTTCGGCTTTCTTT. Protein product: CASSLSTSSAFF.

This clonotype was detected a few times. The chain links TRBV15 to TRBJ2-5, with D possibly matching TRBD1 (5 bases). Germline loops: CDR1 LNHNV, CDR2 YYDKDF (reference sequence). V was trimmed by 3 bases and J by 6 bases, leaving 8 bases between them. The CDR3 totals 12 residues. The CDR3: CATSRGLKTQYF. The CDR3 DNA reads as TGTGCCACCAGCAGGGGGCTTAAGACCCAGTACTTC. Supplemented by reference TRBV15 and TRBJ2-5, the full variable domain reads DAMVIQNPRYQVTQFGKPVTLSCSQTLNHNVMYWYQQKSSQAPKLLFHYYDKDFNNEADTPDNFQSRRPNTSFCFLDIRSPGLGDTAMYLCATSRGLKTQYFGPGTRLLVL.

This clonotype was seen many times. The chain links TRBV12-3 or TRBV12-4 to TRBJ1-1; D unclear. There are 14 residues in the CDR3. V was shortened by 2 bases and J by 1 base, with 8 bases between the two germline ends. This chain's CDR3 is CASSLRVSNTEAFF. CDR3 nucleotides: TGTGCCAGCAGTTTAAGGGTCTCGAACACTGAAGCTTTCTTT.

This clonotype has more than one count but fewer than ten. This chain connects TRBV7-9 to TRBJ2-7, with D possibly matching TRBD1 (5 bases). The V gene's germline CDR1 is SEHNR and CDR2 FQNEAQ (reference sequence). V was clipped by 3 bases and J by 7 bases, with 16 bases between them. The CDR3 sequence is 14 residues long. CDR3 in amino acids: CASSLGSQGVEQYF. CDR3 nucleotides: TGTGCCAGCAGCTTGGGAAGTCAGGGCGTGGAGCAGTACTTC.

The V and J genes are TRBV5-5 and TRBJ2-7; the D is unclear. Per germline, CDR1 SGHKS and CDR2 YYEKEE (reference sequence). CDR3 length: 14 amino acids. V was pared by 1 base and J by 2 bases, with 10 bases between. CDR3 DNA: TGTGCCAGCAGCTTGATGCTGGGTCCCTACGAGCAGTACGTC. Residues: CASSLMLGPYEQYV.

This clonotype was seen many times. The V and J genes are TRBV5-1 and TRBJ1-6; 10 positions match TRBD1. Germline assignment: CDR1 SGHRS and CDR2 YFSETQ. CDR3 length equals 15 residues. V gave up 0 bases and J gave up 9 bases; unmatched junction bases: 3. The CDR3 nucleotides are TGCGCCAGCAGCTTGGGGGACAGGGGAGCTTCACCCCTCCACTTT. It specifies CASSLGDRGASPLHF.

The chain uses TRBV11-2 and TRBJ2-3; 7 bases line up with TRBD2. CDR1 and CDR2 from the germline V gene are SGHAT and FQNNGV. The V segment lost 0 bases and the J segment 7 bases; nucleotides outside the gene matches: 4. There are 14 residues in the CDR3. This chain's CDR3 is CASSLDRGTNTQYF. CDR3 in DNA: TGTGCCAGCAGCTTAGATCGGGGGACTAATACGCAGTATTTT.

V is TRBV27 and J is TRBJ2-3; the D gene is possibly TRBD2 (5 bases). Trimming stripped 4 bases from V and 0 bases from J, with 17 bases between. Germline CDR1 is MNHEY and CDR2 is SMNVEV (reference sequence). CDR3 length: 17 amino acids. For the CDR3, the DNA is TGTGCCAGCAGTTCCACGACCGGACTTGCTAGCACAGATACGCAGTATTTT. It encodes CASSSTTGLASTDTQYF.

The chain has TRBV5-1 and TRBJ2-7, with 9 nucleotides matching TRBD2. Germline values: CDR1 SGHRS, CDR2 YFSETQ. J gave up 4 bases and V 0 bases, and 17 bases lay outside the gene matches. The CDR3 runs 19 residues. The DNA for the CDR3 is TGCGCCAGCAGCTTGGCAAGAAGACAGCAGCGGGAGGAAGGGTACGAGCAGTACTTC. This encodes CASSLARRQQREEGYEQYF.

This clonotype was counted at least ten times. V is TRBV5-1 and J is TRBJ2-1, with 11 bases fitting TRBD2. Germline trimming cut 3 bases from V and 5 bases from J; bases unmatched to any gene: 4. This CDR3 has 15 residues. CDR1 and CDR2 (germline): SGHRS, YFSETQ. Written as DNA, the CDR3 is TGCGCCAGCAGCTCGGGACTAGCGGCAGACAATGAGCAGTTCTTC. This sequence encodes CASSSGLAADNEQFF.

This clonotype was observed many times. This chain connects TRBV25-1 to TRBJ1-6; the D is unclear. CDR1 and CDR2 from the germline V gene are MGHDK and SYGVNS. Deletions cut 4 bases from V and 8 bases from J, with 6 bases between. The CDR3 has 12 residues. CDR3 nucleotides: TGTGCCAGCAGTGTAGGGTATTCACCCCTCCACTTT. Residues: CASSVGYSPLHF.

This clonotype came up a few times. This rearrangement joins TRBV20-1 to TRBJ2-5; D might be TRBD2 (6 bases). Trimming stripped 5 bases from V and 5 bases from J, with 12 bases between. CDR3 size: 12 residues. Germline V gene sequence: CDR1 DFQATT, CDR2 SNEGSKA (reference sequence). The DNA of the CDR3 is TGCAGTGCTGCCGGCCGGGAGGAGACCCAGTACTTC. Residues: CSAAGREETQYF.

This rearrangement joins TRBV20-1 to TRBJ2-7; D is ambiguous. The V end was cut by 3 bases, the J end by 5 bases, with 11 bases between. The CDR3 spans 12 residues. CDR1 is DFQATT, CDR2 SNEGSKA, per germline (reference sequence). Written as DNA, the CDR3 is TGCAGTGCTAGGGGTACCGGCGACGAGCAGTACGTC. Protein product: CSARGTGDEQYV.

This clonotype was seen at least ten times. The chain recombines TRBV5-1 with TRBJ2-3; TRBD1 matches 7 bases. Germline V CDR1 and CDR2: SGHRS, YFSETQ. The V gene end was trimmed by 3 bases and the J gene end by 0 bases; junction bases not matched to a gene: 4. This CDR3 comprises 15 residues. The CDR3 region is CASSSSGQSTDTQYF. DNA of the CDR3: TGCGCCAGCAGCTCCTCGGGACAGAGCACAGATACGCAGTATTTT.